This T cell receptor beta chain was found in a study of blood T cells in healthy people across ages (dated by TCRdb to the mid-2010s). At the level of the whole study: In model experiments, template switching captured roughly one uniquely barcoded TCR beta cDNA molecule for every two T cells. The donors were split into four age groups: young (average 16 years), middle-aged (more than 35), aged (62) and long-lived (roughly 86). Using deep sequencing normalized with unique cDNA molecular identifiers, the study measured how TCR beta repertoire diversity changes with age. Two additional independent replicas of 1 million unique cDNA reads from the same blood draw were analyzed for two donors (one aged 18 to 29 and one aged 80 or older). To avoid experimental bias, donors of different ages were randomly spread across the sequencing lanes. Broad study findings and their caveats: Compared with the aged group, the long-lived group had more naive CD4+ T cells, fewer expanded clones and increased TCR diversity, suggesting age selection. Total diversity estimates from one million sequenced T cells were considered lower bounds and underestimates. Observed TCR beta diversity per million T cells fell roughly linearly with age, and a significant reduction was already apparent by age around 36. The percentage of naive T cells measured by flow cytometry correlated strongly with observed TCR beta diversity. Since profiling was done on bulk unsorted PBMCs, naive and antigen-experienced compartments could not be conclusively compared. Because the CMV infection status of the donors was unknown, age-related changes in expanded clonotypes may potentially have been confounded.

The library was prepared using 5' RACE. Instrument on record: Illumina HiSeq 2500. A second PCR of about 6 to 11 cycles was performed with a sample-barcoded 5' primer and a J-beta primer mix. A template-switch 5' adaptor carrying 12 random nucleotides introduced a unique molecular identifier onto each TCR beta cDNA molecule. At least 2.5 million CDR3-containing paired-end reads were obtained from each sample. The Mint cDNA synthesis kit, primed by a TRBC-specific oligonucleotide, was used to synthesize first-strand cDNA from all RNA. After uracil-DNA glycosylase treatment, a first 18-cycle PCR used universal primers M1SS and BC2_uni_R on all cDNA. Per the original workflow: For normalization, 1 million high-quality reads, each with a distinct molecular identifier, were randomly selected from each sample. Instead of being binned into consensus sequences, reads with shared molecular identifiers were discarded. MiTCR, with a Q25 quality threshold and the strictest error-elimination algorithm, was used for CDR3 identification, clonotype clustering and error correction. Lower-bound total TCR beta diversity was estimated with a nonparametric unseen species model using Euler transformation. The public reads were quality trimmed at Q25 with fastp and then assembled into clones with MiXCR by TCRdb, keeping productive beta chains. Each record represents a unique CDR3 protein, reported with the most common genes and DNA among its rows. The V and J calls shown here were made by TCRdb, not taken from the authors' results. Within this sample are 780,000 or so distinct CDR3 sequences, with approximately 53% of them counted one time only. Together, the top ten hold roughly 24% of the sample.

Only a few counts were recorded for this clonotype. It lacks a known antigen. It has no much larger one-base neighbor in the sample; base qualities were not kept. Systemically healthy Caucasian individuals from Russia, 35 to 40 in total and aged about 6 to 90 years, were included as donors. Each donor gave ten milliliters of peripheral blood, drawn into EDTA-treated Vacutainer tubes. PBMCs were isolated by Ficoll-Paque density-gradient centrifugation, with at least 6 million obtained per sample. Trizol reagent was used to extract total RNA from PBMCs, with at least 5.5 micrograms per sample. For every donor, flow cytometry on a PBMC aliquot measured the percentage of naive CD45RAhigh/CD27high T cells. The source of this sequence is a man in his forties in good health. Sequencing input: blood.

The CDR3 sequence is CASSPGSGRSYEQYF. The nucleotides are TGTGCCAGCAGCCCAGGGAGCGGTCGTTCCTACGAGCAGTACTTC. The chain was built from TRBV3-1 and TRBJ2-7; the D gene is perhaps TRBD1 or TRBD2, as each covers 5 bases. V is shortened by 4 bases, J by 1 base, and the region joining them spans 14 bases. Its CDR3 holds 15 amino acids, cysteine through phenylalanine. Just CDR3 DNA is preserved here, 45 bases in frame from base 1. CDR1 and CDR2 (LGHDT, YNNKEL) derive from the germline V gene (reference sequence).